This TCR beta chain was recorded in a study of blood T cells in healthy people across ages. Combining a sample-barcoded 5' primer with a J-beta primer mix, a second PCR ran for 7 to 11 cycles. MiXCR was run by TCRdb on the 5' RACE reads, yielding one entry per CDR3 protein. Here the sample spans almost 800,000 distinct CDR3 sequences, roughly 64% being singletons. This clonotype originated in a man aged 25-40 years in good health. Source material: blood.

The CDR3 here is CSVPPTYNEQFF. CDR3 coding DNA: TGCAGCGTTCCTCCTACTTACAATGAGCAGTTCTTC. V is TRBV29-1 and J is TRBJ2-1, with D hard to call. The germline CDR1 and CDR2 sequences are SQVTM and ANQGSEA. The V and J ends lost 5 bases and 4 bases respectively, with 9 bases between them. CDR3 length equals 12 residues.